The following is a TCR beta chain sequence with its context. This entry is derived from a study of OX40 agonist ivuxolimab in advanced cancers. About the research overall: Mean age approximately 61 years, range about 23 to 80; approximately 83% male.

Only in-frame clones appear in the TCRdb table, and some are missing; sequencing was by immunoSEQ multiplex PCR. The sample consists of some 60,000 clones, about 94% of them appearing once. CDR1 and CDR2 (germline): SGHTA, FQGNSA. The CDR3 totals 14 residues. V trimming: 5 bases; J trimming: 6 bases; junction bases outside the gene matches: 8. The source of this sequence is an adult with an advanced solid tumor such as melanoma, head and neck, liver or kidney cancer. Sequencing used CD4+ or CD8+ T cells sorted from blood, obtained in a trial of the OX40 agonist ivuxolimab. The genes are TRBV7-2 and TRBJ2-3, with 7 nucleotides matching TRBD1. CDR3 DNA: TGTGCCAGCAGCACGGGCACAGGGGTGGATACGCAGTATTTT. This translates into CASSTGTGVDTQYF.